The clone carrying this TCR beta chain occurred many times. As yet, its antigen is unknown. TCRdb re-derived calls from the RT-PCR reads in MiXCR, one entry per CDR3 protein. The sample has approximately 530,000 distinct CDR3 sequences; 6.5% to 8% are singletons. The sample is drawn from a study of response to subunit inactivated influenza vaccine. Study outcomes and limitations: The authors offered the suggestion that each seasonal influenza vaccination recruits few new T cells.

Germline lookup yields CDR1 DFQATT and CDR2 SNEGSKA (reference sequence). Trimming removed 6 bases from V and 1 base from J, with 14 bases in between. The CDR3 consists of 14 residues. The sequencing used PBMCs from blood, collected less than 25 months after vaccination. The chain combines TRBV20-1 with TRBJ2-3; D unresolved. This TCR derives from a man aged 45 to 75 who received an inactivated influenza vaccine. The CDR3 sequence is CSAGPPTGTDTQYF. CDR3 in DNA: TGCAGTGCCGGTCCCCCCACCGGCACAGATACGCAGTATTTT.